This T cell receptor (beta chain) derives from a study of metastatic and nonmetastatic thyroid tumors (dated by TCRdb to 2020 to 2022). With regard to the full study: For patients with malignant and with benign thyroid disease, the researchers compared repertoires between peripheral blood samples and tumor or nodule tissue samples. Broader findings and caveats from the paper: In both blood and tumor samples, malignant tumors were reported to have significantly higher TCR beta diversity than benign nodules.

Before undergoing thyroid surgery, none of the patients had been given any kind of treatment. Using T-cell receptor beta sequencing, the researchers looked back retrospectively at clinical samples from patients, gathered between the early 2010s and the late 2010s. The library relied on PCR. TCRdb records Illumina HiSeq 4000 as the sequencer. High-throughput sequencing was used to profile the CDR3 region of the TCR beta-chain in every patient. The original methods were these. The researchers built a classifier to tell apart papillary thyroid cancer patients with distant metastasis, based on CDR3 differences among clinicopathological groups. The Shannon index was used to assess repertoire diversity, and the Morisita-Horn index was used to assess tumor-blood repertoire similarity. TCRdb handled the public reads itself, with Q25 trimming in fastp and clone calling in MiXCR, and kept productive beta chains. TCRdb assigned the V and J calls; the authors' analysis was not used. Counted in this sample were 13,000 or so clones; 29% of them appeared once. Clones ranked in the top ten supply roughly 4.3% of the sample.

Regarding this clone: Its antigen specificity is not known. Base quality data are lacking; no much larger clone is found one base away.

CDR1 and CDR2 are read off the germline V gene as SGHNT and YENEEA. The V end gives up 4 bases and the J end 1 base, leaving 6 bases in the junction not matched to a gene. From its cysteine to its phenylalanine, the CDR3 spans 16 amino acids. The only DNA kept is the CDR3, 48 bases in frame from the first base. The rearranged chain carries TRBV11-3 and TRBJ2-1; TRBD2 matches 8 bases in the middle. This clonotype was sampled from a female donor with papillary thyroid cancer or a benign thyroid nodule (not recorded which). Some clones in this sample may be carry-over from other donors' samples. Sequenced input: blood. The CDR3 region has the sequence CASSSWGGGSYNEQFF. At the DNA level, the sequence is TGTGCCAGCAGCTCCTGGGGCGGGGGGTCCTACAATGAGCAGTTCTTC.